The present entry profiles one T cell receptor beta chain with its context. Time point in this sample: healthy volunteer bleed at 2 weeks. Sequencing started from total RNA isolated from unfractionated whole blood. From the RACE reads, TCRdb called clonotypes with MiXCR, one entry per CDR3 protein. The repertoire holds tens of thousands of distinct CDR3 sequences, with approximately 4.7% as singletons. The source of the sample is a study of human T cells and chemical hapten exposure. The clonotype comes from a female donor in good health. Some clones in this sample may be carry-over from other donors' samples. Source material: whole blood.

CDR3 in amino acids: CASRRDGTSNQPQHF. DNA of the CDR3: TGTGCCAGTAGGAGGGACGGGACTAGCAATCAGCCCCAGCATTTT. The chain combines TRBV19 with TRBJ1-5; D may be TRBD1 (5 bases). Per the germline V gene, CDR1 is LNHDA and CDR2 is SQIVND (reference sequence). With 6 bases removed from V and 0 bases from J, the gap between germline ends came to 12 bases. The CDR3 has 15 residues.